The 27 T cell receptor beta chains presented below share a single source sample, sequenced in a study of blood T cell repertoires in COVID-19. Repertoires were generated with immunoSEQ multiplex PCR, while TCRdb's copy carries only in-frame clones and drops some. The data hold about 90,000 clones, with 80% observed a single time. Sequenced input: peripheral blood. These receptors were collected from a woman in her 70s with acute or convalescent COVID-19.

This clone has only one observation. The V and J genes are TRBV28 and TRBJ2-7, with TRBD2 identical over 9 bases. Trimming at V came to 4 bases and at J to 2 bases, leaving 3 bases not matched to a gene. This CDR3 is 14 amino acids long. Germline lookup yields CDR1 MDHEN and CDR2 SYDVKM. The CDR3 region is CASSSTSGPYEQYF. DNA for the CDR3: TGTGCCAGCAGTTCGACTAGCGGTCCCTACGAGCAGTACTTC.

The V gene is TRBV7-2, the J gene TRBJ2-1; TRBD2 agrees at 11 bases. The trim removed 5 bases at V and 10 bases at J, leaving 10 bases unmatched. The CDR3 runs 15 residues. The germline V gene encodes CDR1 SGHTA and CDR2 FQGNSA. The CDR3 sequence: CASSLSGGAVGEQFF. The DNA of the CDR3 is TGTGCCAGCAGCCTTAGCGGGGGGGCTGTAGGCGAGCAGTTCTTC. Drawing the rest from reference TRBV7-2 and TRBJ2-1, the complete variable domain is GAGVSQSPSNKVTEKGKDVELRCDPISGHTALYWYRQSLGQGLEFLIYFQGNSAPDKSGLPSDRFSAERTGGSVSTLTIQRTQQEDSAVYLCASSLSGGAVGEQFFGPGTRLTVL.

This chain joins TRBV7-2 and TRBJ2-1; TRBD2 is a possible D gene (5 bases). The length of the CDR3 is 15 residues. V dropped 5 bases and J dropped 4 bases, with 15 bases sitting between them. From germline, CDR1 is SGHTA and CDR2 FQGNSA. CDR3 amino acids: CASSPSSGVYNEQFF. The CDR3 DNA sequence: TGTGCCAGCAGCCCGTCGAGCGGAGTTTACAATGAGCAGTTCTTC.

A single count supports this clone. In DNA, the CDR3 is TGTGCCAGCAGCGTAGCATTCGGGGCCTACAATGAGCAGTTCTTC. This encodes CASSVAFGAYNEQFF. This chain connects TRBV9 to TRBJ2-1, with a possible D match to TRBD2 (5 bases). CDR3 length equals 15 residues. V lost 0 bases, J lost 2 bases, and 9 bases lay in between. Per the germline V gene, CDR1 is SGDLS and CDR2 is YYNGEE.

The genes are TRBV27 and TRBJ2-2; 7 bases agree with TRBD2. The V and J ends lost 5 bases and 5 bases, in that order; junction bases with no gene match: 11. There are 16 residues in the CDR3. CDR1 and CDR2 (germline): MNHEY, SMNVEV (reference sequence). CDR3 sequence reads: CASSPGGRLRTGELFF. The CDR3 nucleotides are TGTGCCAGCAGTCCGGGCGGGAGACTACGGACCGGGGAGCTGTTTTTT.

V usage is TRBV18 and J usage is TRBJ1-3; D gene uncertain. This CDR3 has 15 amino acids. V shed 4 bases and J shed 0 bases, with 10 bases lying between them. Germline-derived CDR1 and CDR2 are KGHSH and LQKENI. Here the CDR3 DNA reads TGTGCCAGCTCACACGACGGGGACTCTGGAAACACCATATATTTT. Residues: CASSHDGDSGNTIYF. Full variable domain (outside the CDR3, taken from reference TRBV18 and TRBJ1-3): NAGVMQNPRHLVRRRGQEARLRCSPMKGHSHVYWYRQLPEEGLKFMVYLQKENIIDESGMPKERFSAEFPKEGPSILRIQQVVRGDSAAYFCASSHDGDSGNTIYFGEGSWLTVV.

The V gene is TRBV18, the J gene TRBJ1-2; 10 bases are shared with TRBD1. V trimming: 3 bases; J trimming: 8 bases; junction bases outside the gene matches: 6. This CDR3 contains 14 residues. Germline V gives CDR1 KGHSH, CDR2 LQKENI. CDR3 sequence: CASSPGQGIGGYTF. CDR3 sequence (DNA): TGTGCCAGCTCACCGGGACAGGGGATTGGAGGCTACACCTTC.

The chain combines TRBV2 with TRBJ2-1; 8 nucleotides match TRBD1. The CDR3 runs to 14 residues. Germline trimming cut 3 bases from V and 2 bases from J; bases unmatched to any gene: 0. The germline V gene encodes CDR1 SNHLY and CDR2 FYNNEI. CDR3 amino acids: CASSEDRAYNEQFF. In DNA, the CDR3 is TGTGCCAGCAGTGAGGACAGGGCCTACAATGAGCAGTTCTTC.

The gene calls are TRBV6-4 and TRBJ1-5, with TRBD1 identical over 8 bases. The CDR3 is 19 amino acids. Germline CDR1 MRHNA, CDR2 SNTAGT. J was trimmed by 0 bases and V by 4 bases; bases with no gene match: 14. CDR3: CASSANDGTGLYSNQPQHF. CDR3 in DNA: TGTGCCAGCAGTGCCAATGACGGGACAGGACTCTATAGCAATCAGCCCCAGCATTTT.

This sequence joins TRBV7-3 and TRBJ2-7, with D possibly matching TRBD1 (5 bases). This CDR3 contains 13 residues. The ends were cut back, 4 bases at V and 9 bases at J, with 16 bases in the middle. CDR1 is SGHTA, CDR2 FQGTGA, per germline. The CDR3 sequence: CASSSTPGLWQYF. The CDR3 DNA is TGTGCCAGCAGCTCCACCCCAGGGCTCTGGCAGTACTTC.

J is TRBJ2-2 and V is TRBV7-8, with TRBD1 matching over 7 bases. Trimming removed 5 bases from V and 7 bases from J; junction bases left unmatched: 7. This CDR3 contains 14 residues. Germline CDR1 reads SGHVS; CDR2 reads FQNEAQ. The CDR3 protein is CASSRTGRGGELFF. The DNA for the CDR3 is TGTGCCAGCAGCAGGACAGGTCGAGGCGGGGAGCTGTTTTTT.

This sequence joins TRBV6-5 and TRBJ1-6; a possible D gene is TRBD1 (6 bases). The germline V gene has CDR1 MNHEY and CDR2 SVGAGI. Deletions cut 7 bases from V and 8 bases from J, with 12 bases between. The CDR3 is 13 amino acids. The chain's CDR3 is CASNGGPDSPLHF. The CDR3 coding sequence is TGTGCCAGCAACGGGGGGCCGGATTCACCCCTCCACTTT.

CDR3 coding DNA: TGTGCCAGCAGCGTCCGACCTGGGACAGGGCTCTCTGAAGCTTTCTTT. Its protein is CASSVRPGTGLSEAFF. The V gene is TRBV7-8, the J gene TRBJ1-1; TRBD1 aligns across 9 bases. The CDR3 covers 16 residues. Germline loops: CDR1 SGHVS, CDR2 FQNEAQ. The ends lost 5 bases at V and 6 bases at J; junction bases unmatched: 13.

The CDR3 region has the DNA TGTGCCAGCAGTTTAGCGGGTGGGGATGAGCAGTTCTTC. It codes for CASSLAGGDEQFF. The gene calls are TRBV28 and TRBJ2-1, with TRBD2 as a possible D gene (5 bases). The CDR3 has 13 amino acids. Germline V CDR1 and CDR2: MDHEN, SYDVKM. The germline V and J ends were trimmed by 2 bases and 8 bases, with 10 bases remaining between them. Full variable domain (missing parts from reference TRBV28 and TRBJ2-1): DVKVTQSSRYLVKRTGEKVFLECVQDMDHENMFWYRQDPGLGLRLIYFSYDVKMKEKGDIPEGYSVSREKKERFSLILESASTNQTSMYLCASSLAGGDEQFFGPGTRLTVL.

This clone was recorded a few times. This sequence joins TRBV6-5 and TRBJ1-6; no reliable D call. The ends were cut back, 0 bases at V and 7 bases at J, with 7 bases in the middle. Per germline, CDR1 MNHEY and CDR2 SVGAGI. The CDR3 is 14 amino acids. The CDR3 bases are TGTGCCAGCAGTTACTCGGGCAGCAATTCACCCCTCCACTTT. Its translation: CASSYSGSNSPLHF.

This clone has only one observation. V is TRBV28 and J is TRBJ1-5; D remains unclear. The V end was cut by 3 bases, the J end by 5 bases, with 5 bases between. Per the germline V gene, CDR1 is MDHEN and CDR2 is SYDVKM. The CDR3 length is 12 residues. CDR3 bases: TGTGCCAGCAGTTTGAGTTATCAGCCCCAGCATTTT. Translated, it gives CASSLSYQPQHF.

This chain links TRBV9 with TRBJ2-5, with 9 bases aligning to TRBD1. The CDR3 consists of 15 residues. Germline assignment: CDR1 SGDLS and CDR2 YYNGEE. V lost 0 bases to trimming and J lost 7 bases; unmatched junction nucleotides: 7. For the CDR3, the DNA is TGTGCCAGCAGCGTAGACGGGACAGGGTATCTGACCCAGTACTTC. Its protein product is CASSVDGTGYLTQYF.

The chain carries TRBV6-2 or TRBV6-3 and TRBJ2-7; 9 nucleotides match TRBD1. V shed 1 base and J 2 bases; nucleotides not matched to a gene: 6. This CDR3 comprises 16 residues. Germline loops: CDR1 MNHEY, CDR2 SVGEGT. The CDR3 loop reads CASSYFWTGVPYEQYF. The DNA for the CDR3 is TGTGCCAGCAGTTACTTTTGGACAGGGGTCCCCTACGAGCAGTACTTC.

This clone has only one observation. The chain employs TRBV24-1 and TRBJ1-3, with 8 bases matching TRBD1. Germline V gene data show CDR1 as KGHDR and CDR2 as SFDVKD. The CDR3 has 18 residues. J gave up 0 bases and V 5 bases, and 11 bases lay outside the gene matches. The CDR3 sequence: CATSAPSTGVVSGNTIYF. Written as DNA, the CDR3 is TGTGCCACCAGTGCCCCCTCGACAGGGGTAGTCTCTGGAAACACCATATATTTT.

This clone appeared a single time. CDR3 DNA: TGTGCCAGCAGGGAAACAGGGGGCGCGAGCTATGGCTACACCTTC. The encoded protein is CASRETGGASYGYTF. The V gene is TRBV3-1 (or the pseudogene TRBV3-2), the J gene TRBJ1-2; TRBD1 matches at 9 bases. The junction had 9 bases not matched to a gene; V was cut back by 6 bases and J by 4 bases. The CDR3 extends over 15 amino acids. The germline gives CDR1 LGHDT, CDR2 YNNKEL (reference sequence).

The gene calls are TRBV6-5 and TRBJ1-2, with D perhaps matching TRBD1 (5 bases). V was clipped by 6 bases and J by 8 bases, with 19 bases between them. Germline-derived CDR1 and CDR2 are MNHEY and SVGAGI. This CDR3 has 14 amino acids. Here the CDR3 DNA reads TGTGCCAGCAGAGTGGAGGGCTATCGGGGGGGCTACACCTTC. It encodes CASRVEGYRGGYTF.

A single count supports this clone. The V call is TRBV6-5, the J call TRBJ2-3, with TRBD2 matching 7 bases. The germline gives CDR1 MNHEY, CDR2 SVGAGI. This CDR3 region has 16 residues. J lost 5 bases, V lost 4 bases, and 12 bases had no gene match. The CDR3 spells CASSSAGSGARDTQYF. DNA for the CDR3: TGTGCCAGCAGTTCCGCCGGGAGCGGGGCCAGAGATACGCAGTATTTT.

The rearrangement joins TRBV2 to TRBJ1-2, with 7 positions matching TRBD1. V was clipped by 3 bases and J by 7 bases; unmatched bases: 8. Germline V lookup: CDR1 SNHLY, CDR2 FYNNEI. The CDR3 contains 14 residues. The CDR3 here is CASSEGGTVSGYTF. The CDR3 DNA sequence: TGTGCCAGCAGTGAGGGTGGGACAGTATCTGGCTACACCTTC.

The genes are TRBV7-9 and TRBJ2-1; a possible D gene is TRBD2 (5 bases). This CDR3 contains 13 residues. Germline lookup yields CDR1 SEHNR and CDR2 FQNEAQ (reference sequence). V was trimmed by 5 bases and J by 6 bases, leaving 11 bases between them. CDR3 in amino acids: CASSPRGSNEQFF. CDR3 nucleotide sequence: TGTGCCAGCAGCCCAAGAGGGAGCAATGAGCAGTTCTTC.

The chain recombines TRBV3-1 (or the pseudogene TRBV3-2) with TRBJ2-5, with TRBD1 identical over 9 bases. CDR3 length: 17 amino acids. CDR1 and CDR2 from the germline V gene are LGHDT and YNNKEL (reference sequence). J was trimmed by 4 bases and V by 4 bases; bases with no gene match: 13. CDR3 nucleotide sequence: TGTGCCAGCAGCCTAAACACCGGGACAGGGTTAGCAGAGACCCAGTACTTC. It encodes CASSLNTGTGLAETQYF.

A few counts support this clone. The CDR3 DNA reads as TGTGCCACCCTTAAGGGGCCGAACACTGAAGCTTTCTTT. Translating gives CATLKGPNTEAFF. V and J are TRBV27 and TRBJ1-1; maybe TRBD1 (5 bases). Between the trimmed V and J ends, which lost 10 bases and 1 base, there was a span of 13 bases. Germline CDR1 and CDR2: MNHEY and SMNVEV (reference sequence). The CDR3 is 13 amino acids.

V is TRBV30 and J is TRBJ1-1, with D tentatively TRBD1 (6 bases). V was cut by 5 bases and J by 8 bases, with 21 bases left in between. The CDR3 runs 14 residues. Germline CDR1 reads GTSNPN; CDR2 reads SVGIG (reference sequence). CDR3 in DNA: TGTGCCTGGGTAGGTACTTCCCCAACAGGGGAAGCTTTCTTT. Its protein is CAWVGTSPTGEAFF.